The 31 T cell receptor beta chains reported below all come from one sample, sequenced in a study of cytomegalovirus exposure and HLA in healthy donors. The primer mix had 60 Vbeta and 13 Jbeta primers. Sequencing used immunoSEQ multiplex PCR; TCRdb keeps in-frame clones, though not all of them. The sample has fewer than 110,000 clones; 79% are singletons. Source material: PBMCs. The receptors derive from a man aged 45-65 years in good health and CMV-seropositive.

The genes are TRBV5-6 and TRBJ2-1, with 14 bases that match TRBD2. The germline V gene encodes CDR1 SGHDT and CDR2 YYEEEE. Trimming removed 5 bases from V and 5 bases from J; junction bases left unmatched: 3. This CDR3 contains 15 residues. In DNA, the CDR3 is TGTGCCAGCAGTTCGGGACTAGCGGGAGACAATGAGCAGTTCTTC. This gives the protein CASSSGLAGDNEQFF.

The CDR3 is CASSPGTGGQETF. The CDR3, as DNA: TGTGCCAGCAGCCCTGGGACAGGGGGCCAAGAGACCTTC. The chain couples TRBV28 to TRBJ1-2; TRBD1 aligns across 12 bases. Looked up from germline, CDR1 is MDHEN and CDR2 is SYDVKM. V dropped 6 bases and J dropped 14; count of bases not matched to a gene: 10. The CDR3 is 13 residues long.

The V and J genes are TRBV28 and TRBJ2-1; 10 bases agree with TRBD2. V was pared by 7 bases and J by 3 bases, with 6 bases of the junction left unmatched. The CDR3 length is 15 residues. CDR1 and CDR2 (germline): MDHEN, SYDVKM. CDR3 sequence reads: CASKTAGGVYNEQFF. DNA for the CDR3: TGTGCCAGCAAAACAGCGGGAGGGGTCTACAATGAGCAGTTCTTC.

The J gene is TRBJ1-2, the V gene TRBV5-1; no clear D gene. Per germline, CDR1 SGHRS and CDR2 YFSETQ. The V end lost 1 base, the J end lost 2 bases, and 9 bases lay between the germline ends. The CDR3 has 14 amino acids. The CDR3 region has the DNA TGCGCCAGCAGCTTGACGGGAGAGAACTATGGCTACACCTTC. This gives the protein CASSLTGENYGYTF.

This sequence joins TRBV18 and TRBJ1-1, with a possible D match to TRBD1 (5 bases). V shed 8 bases and J shed 3 bases, with 13 bases lying between them. The CDR3 contains 13 residues. Germline V gives CDR1 KGHSH, CDR2 LQKENI. CDR3 region: CASSGLGDTEAFF. The DNA of the CDR3 is TGTGCCAGCAGCGGGCTGGGGGACACTGAAGCTTTCTTT. Together with reference TRBV18 and TRBJ1-1, the CDR3 gives the full variable domain: NAGVMQNPRHLVRRRGQEARLRCSPMKGHSHVYWYRQLPEEGLKFMVYLQKENIIDESGMPKERFSAEFPKEGPSILRIQQVVRGDSAAYFCASSGLGDTEAFFGQGTRLTVV.

The sample holds one count of this clone. CDR3 bases: TGTGCCAGCAGCTACGGACAGGGGGCTTACGAGCAGTACTTC. Its protein product is CASSYGQGAYEQYF. The chain carries TRBV5-4 and TRBJ2-7, with TRBD1 matching over 11 bases. This CDR3 has 14 residues. Germline CDR1 reads SGHNT; CDR2 reads YYREEE (reference sequence). Germline trimming cut 3 bases from V and 4 bases from J; bases unmatched to any gene: 3.

Only a few counts were recorded for this clone. This specimen includes other DNA sequences encoding the same CDR3. The chain joins TRBV19 to TRBJ2-7; 10 bases are shared with TRBD1. The CDR3 consists of 13 residues. Germline trimming cut 5 bases from V and 5 bases from J; bases unmatched to any gene: 3. Per germline, CDR1 LNHDA and CDR2 SQIVND (reference sequence). The CDR3 coding sequence is TGTGCCAGTAGTCGACAGGGGGCCAACGAGCAGTACTTC. It codes for CASSRQGANEQYF.

This chain uses TRBV5-2 with TRBJ2-1; the tabulated D call, TRBD2, remains unverified against the DNA. TRBV5-2 is noted as a pseudogene. The CDR3 is 24 residues long. The CDR3 sequence: CASNYLDSPWARWSAGGPYNEQFF. The CDR3 region has the DNA TGTGCCAGCAACTACCTTGACTCCCCTTGGGCGCGTTGGTCTGCGGGAGGGCCGTACAATGAGCAGTTCTTC.

This clone appeared a single time. The chain combines TRBV19 with TRBJ2-7; D is possibly TRBD1 (6 bases). Trimming removed 3 bases at V and 5 bases at J, with 14 bases between. CDR3 length: 14 residues. Germline loops: CDR1 LNHDA, CDR2 SQIVND (reference sequence). The CDR3 coding sequence is TGTGCCAGTAGTATGCAGACAGGTTTGAACGAGCAGTACTTC. Translated, it gives CASSMQTGLNEQYF.

J is TRBJ2-5 and V is TRBV5-1, with TRBD1 as a possible D gene (6 bases). CDR3 length equals 16 residues. CDR1 and CDR2 from the germline V gene are SGHRS and YFSETQ. Trimming cost V 1 base and J 2 bases, with 15 bases left between them. CDR3 sequence (DNA): TGCGCCAGCAGCTTGAACCCCGGACAGAAACAAGAGACCCAGTACTTC. This encodes CASSLNPGQKQETQYF. The full variable domain, in which reference TRBV5-1 and TRBJ2-5 provide the parts outside the CDR3, is KAGVTQTPRYLIKTRGQQVTLSCSPISGHRSVSWYQQTPGQGLQFLFEYFSETQRNKGNFPGRFSGRQFSNSRSEMNVSTLELGDSALYLCASSLNPGQKQETQYFGPGTRLLVL.

This clone occurred a few times. The chain uses TRBV11-3 and TRBJ2-5; D perhaps matches TRBD2 (6 bases). This CDR3 is built from 13 residues. The V gene's germline CDR1 is SGHNT and CDR2 YENEEA. Trimming left V 4 bases short and J 5 bases short, with 11 bases between. DNA for the CDR3: TGTGCCAGCAGCTCGGGACTCTCCGAGACCCAGTACTTC. Protein: CASSSGLSETQYF.

V gene TRBV9 combines with J gene TRBJ2-1; D may be TRBD2 (7 bases). This CDR3 spans 14 amino acids. V lost 4 bases and J lost 7, with 15 bases in between. CDR1 and CDR2 (germline): SGDLS, YYNGEE. The CDR3 bases are TGTGCCAGCAGCAGGGGGGGAGTTGGGAATGAGCAGTTCTTC. This codes for CASSRGGVGNEQFF.

The chain recombines TRBV28 with TRBJ1-1; D may be TRBD1 (6 bases). The CDR3 spans 17 residues. Trimming pared 6 bases from V and 1 base from J, leaving 21 bases between. Looked up from germline, CDR1 is MDHEN and CDR2 is SYDVKM. The CDR3 reads CASRPGTLSRGNTEAFF. CDR3 coding DNA: TGTGCCAGCAGGCCCGGGACACTCTCTAGGGGGAACACTGAAGCTTTCTTT.

V is TRBV5-1 and J is TRBJ2-1, with D possibly being TRBD2 (6 bases). V lost 0 bases and J lost 1, with 11 bases in between. CDR3 length equals 16 residues. From germline, CDR1 is SGHRS and CDR2 YFSETQ. CDR3 in DNA: TGCGCCAGCAGCTTGGAGTCGCGGGGTTCCTACAATGAGCAGTTCTTC. It specifies CASSLESRGSYNEQFF.

This clone appeared once. The chain joins TRBV29-1 to TRBJ2-2; tentatively, D is TRBD1 (6 bases). The CDR3 has 16 residues. V lost 7 bases and J lost 0, with 18 bases in between. The germline CDR1 and CDR2 sequences are SQVTM and ANQGSEA. The CDR3 reads CSATPVGGANTGELFF. The DNA of the CDR3 is TGCAGCGCTACTCCCGTTGGGGGCGCGAACACCGGGGAGCTGTTTTTT.

This chain joins TRBV18 and TRBJ2-1, with D possibly matching TRBD1 (6 bases). The germline gives CDR1 KGHSH, CDR2 LQKENI. Trimming cost V 4 bases and J 10 bases, with 11 bases left between them. This CDR3 has 12 residues. CDR3 loop: CASSLIGQEQFF. In nucleotides, the CDR3 is TGTGCCAGCTCACTAATTGGACAGGAGCAGTTCTTC.

This sequence joins TRBV19 and TRBJ1-1; 10 bases line up with TRBD1. V shed 6 bases, J shed 5 bases, and the junction held 6 bases outside the gene matches. Germline lookup yields CDR1 LNHDA and CDR2 SQIVND (reference sequence). The CDR3 consists of 14 residues. The CDR3 here is CASRVTGGGTEAFF. CDR3 DNA sequence: TGTGCCAGTAGAGTGACAGGGGGCGGAACTGAAGCTTTCTTT.

The rearrangement uses TRBV6-4 and TRBJ2-4; the D gene is possibly TRBD1 (7 bases). Germline V gene sequence: CDR1 MRHNA, CDR2 SNTAGT. This CDR3 region has 17 residues. V was cut by 2 bases and J by 1 base, with 15 bases left in between. CDR3: CASSDPQGGGAKNIQYF. In nucleotides, the CDR3 is TGTGCCAGCAGTGACCCTCAGGGGGGTGGGGCCAAAAACATTCAGTACTTC.

The V and J genes are TRBV2 and TRBJ1-3; D might be TRBD1 (6 bases). The CDR3 length is 15 residues. The ends were cut back, 7 bases at V and 2 bases at J, with 15 bases in the middle. In germline, CDR1 is SNHLY, CDR2 FYNNEI. The CDR3 here is CASTKDQGTGNTIYF. The CDR3 nucleotides read TGTGCCAGCACGAAAGACCAGGGGACTGGAAACACCATATATTTT.

J is TRBJ2-7 and V is TRBV10-2, with D perhaps TRBD1 (5 bases). Germline V gene data show CDR1 as WSHSY and CDR2 as SAAADI. The V gene lost 6 bases and the J gene lost 2 bases, with 11 bases spanning the gap. The CDR3 covers 13 residues. The CDR3 DNA is TGCGCCAGCAGATCAGGGATAGCCTACGAGCAGTACTTC. Encoded protein: CASRSGIAYEQYF.

This chain uses TRBV11-2 with TRBJ2-7; the D is unclear. Germline CDR1 reads SGHAT; CDR2 reads FQNNGV. The ends were cut back, 0 bases at V and 6 bases at J, with 9 bases in the middle. This CDR3 is 13 amino acids long. The CDR3 DNA is TGTGCCAGCAGCTTAGATACAGCTTCCGAGCAGTACTTC. As protein: CASSLDTASEQYF. Based on the CDR3 plus reference TRBV11-2 and TRBJ2-7, the full variable domain is EAGVAQSPRYKIIEKRQSVAFWCNPISGHATLYWYQQILGQGPKLLIQFQNNGVVDDSQLPKDRFSAERLKGVDSTLKIQPAKLEDSAVYLCASSLDTASEQYFGPGTRLTVT.

This chain links TRBV30 with TRBJ1-1; TRBD1 matches 7 bases. Germline CDR1 reads GTSNPN; CDR2 reads SVGIG (reference sequence). The CDR3 has 12 residues. The V gene end was trimmed by 2 bases and the J gene end by 7 bases; junction bases not matched to a gene: 4. The CDR3 loop is CAWSIRTGEAFF. CDR3 DNA: TGTGCCTGGAGTATCAGGACAGGTGAAGCTTTCTTT.

The chain employs TRBV10-3 and TRBJ2-1; 16 bases are a match to TRBD2. The CDR3 totals 17 residues. Germline V CDR1 and CDR2: ENHRY, SYGVKD. The junction had 9 bases not matched to a gene; V was cut back by 6 bases and J by 7 bases. The CDR3 region is CAIRGAGLAGGGNEQFF. The CDR3, as DNA: TGTGCCATCAGAGGAGCGGGACTAGCGGGAGGGGGGAATGAGCAGTTCTTC.

This clone was observed a few times. V gene TRBV7-6 combines with J gene TRBJ2-3; 13 bases are a match to TRBD2. V was clipped by 5 bases and J by 9 bases; unmatched bases: 11. This CDR3 region has 16 residues. Germline CDR1 is SGHVS and CDR2 is FNYEAQ. The CDR3 DNA follows: TGTGCCAGCAGCCTCTCGACTAGCGGGAGGTTAAGGACGCAGTATTTT. Protein product: CASSLSTSGRLRTQYF.

This clone occurred a few times. This chain joins TRBV5-1 and TRBJ2-7; 9 bases align to TRBD2. With V trimmed by 4 bases and J by 5 bases, 10 bases remained unmatched. CDR1 and CDR2 (germline): SGHRS, YFSETQ. The CDR3 is 15 amino acids. In nucleotides, the CDR3 is TGCGCCAGCAGCCCCCGGGCTAGCGGGATAGACGAGCAGTACTTC. Protein sequence: CASSPRASGIDEQYF.

The chain joins TRBV28 to TRBJ1-2; 7 bases fit TRBD1. The V gene end was trimmed by 2 bases and the J gene end by 5 bases; junction bases not matched to a gene: 5. The V gene's germline CDR1 is MDHEN and CDR2 SYDVKM. The CDR3 totals 14 residues. CDR3: CASSLGWTGYGYTF. DNA of the CDR3: TGTGCCAGCAGTTTAGGTTGGACAGGATATGGCTACACCTTC.

The genes are TRBV9 and TRBJ2-1, with TRBD2 as a possible D gene (5 bases). CDR1 SGDLS and CDR2 YYNGEE come from the germline V gene. The V and J ends lost 1 base and 7 bases respectively, with 12 bases between them. The CDR3 is made up of 14 amino acids. The CDR3 nucleotides read TGTGCCAGCAGCGTAAATGGTAGAGGGAATGAGCAGTTCTTC. Translated, it gives CASSVNGRGNEQFF.

V gene TRBV4-2 combines with J gene TRBJ2-1; TRBD2 matches 15 bases. Germline CDR1 and CDR2: LGHNA and YNFKEQ. The CDR3 has 15 amino acids. With 3 bases clipped from V and 7 bases from J, the junction kept 1 base outside the gene matches. Here the CDR3 DNA reads TGTGCCAGCAGCCAGGGACTAGCGGGAGGAAATGAGCAGTTCTTC. Protein sequence: CASSQGLAGGNEQFF.

The rearrangement links TRBV5-5 to TRBJ2-1, with D hard to call. The CDR3 covers 17 residues. Germline values: CDR1 SGHKS, CDR2 YYEKEE (reference sequence). V was shortened by 3 bases and J by 6 bases, with 22 bases between the two germline ends. The CDR3 nucleotides read TGTGCCAGCAGCTCATACACCGCGGCTACGAGATCCAATGAGCAGTTCTTC. Amino acids: CASSSYTAATRSNEQFF.

The gene calls are TRBV27 and TRBJ2-1; TRBD1 might be the D (5 bases). Germline V gene sequence: CDR1 MNHEY, CDR2 SMNVEV (reference sequence). The CDR3 contains 18 residues. V was trimmed by 2 bases and J by 3 bases, leaving 20 bases between them. The CDR3 DNA reads TGTGCCAGCAGTTTAGCGCCCCCCCAGGGTACTTACTACAATGAGCAGTTCTTC. Its translation is CASSLAPPQGTYYNEQFF.

The genes are TRBV7-2 and TRBJ2-7; 11 bases are shared with TRBD2. CDR3 length equals 17 residues. Germline V gene lookup returns CDR1 SGHTA and CDR2 FQGNSA. V shed 0 bases and J 5 bases; nucleotides not matched to a gene: 9. The CDR3 reads CASSLAPLAGGYHEQYF. The CDR3 region has the DNA TGTGCCAGCAGCTTAGCCCCTCTAGCGGGAGGATACCACGAGCAGTACTTC. Full variable domain (remainder filled in from reference TRBV7-2 and TRBJ2-7): GAGVSQSPSNKVTEKGKDVELRCDPISGHTALYWYRQSLGQGLEFLIYFQGNSAPDKSGLPSDRFSAERTGGSVSTLTIQRTQQEDSAVYLCASSLAPLAGGYHEQYFGPGTRLTVT.